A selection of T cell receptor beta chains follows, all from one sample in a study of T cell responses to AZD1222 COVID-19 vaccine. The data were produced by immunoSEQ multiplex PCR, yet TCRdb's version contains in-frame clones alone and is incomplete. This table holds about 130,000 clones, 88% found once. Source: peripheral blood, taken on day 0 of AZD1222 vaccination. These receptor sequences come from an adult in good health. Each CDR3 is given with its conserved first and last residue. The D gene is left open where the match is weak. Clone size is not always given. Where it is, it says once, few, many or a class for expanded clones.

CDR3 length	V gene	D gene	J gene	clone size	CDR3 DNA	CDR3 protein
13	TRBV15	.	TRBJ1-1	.	TGTGCCACCAGCTCAGGGTCGTGGACTGAAGCTTTCTTT	CATSSGSWTEAFF
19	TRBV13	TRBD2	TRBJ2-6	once	TGTGCCAGCAGCCGGACGACTAGCGGGAGGGCCTCTGGGGCCAACGTCCTGACTTTC	CASSRTTSGRASGANVLTF
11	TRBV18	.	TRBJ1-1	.	TGTGCCAGCTCAGTAGGCACTGAAGCTTTCTTT	CASSVGTEAFF
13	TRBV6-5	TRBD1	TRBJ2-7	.	TGTGCCAGCACCCCGGGACAGGGTTGGGAGCAGTACTTC	CASTPGQGWEQYF
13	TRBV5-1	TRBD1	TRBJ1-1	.	TGCGCCAGCAGCTTGACAGGGGGCACTGAAGCTTTCTTT	CASSLTGGTEAFF
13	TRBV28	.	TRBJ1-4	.	TGTGCCAGCAGTCAGCGGGCTAATGAAAAACTGTTTTTT	CASSQRANEKLFF
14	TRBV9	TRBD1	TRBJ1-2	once	TGTGCCAGCAGCGGACTTACAGGGGCCCCTGGCTACACCTTC	CASSGLTGAPGYTF
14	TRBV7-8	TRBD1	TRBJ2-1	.	TGTGCCAGCAGCACTAGGGACAGGGGCAATGAGCAGTTCTTC	CASSTRDRGNEQFF
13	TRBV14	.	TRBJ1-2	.	TGTGCCAGCAGTTGGGATGCTAACTATGGCTACACCTTC	CASSWDANYGYTF
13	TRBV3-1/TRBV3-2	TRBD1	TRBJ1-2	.	TGTGCCAGCAGGGAAACAGGGGTGCGTGGCTACACCTTC	CASRETGVRGYTF
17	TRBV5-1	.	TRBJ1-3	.	TGCGCCAGCAGCTTGGTTGGCCAGGCCTTCTCTGGAAACACCATATATTTT	CASSLVGQAFSGNTIYF
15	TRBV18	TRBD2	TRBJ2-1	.	TGTGCCAGCTCATCGCAGCCCGGGGGGTACAATGAGCAGTTCTTC	CASSSQPGGYNEQFF